This TCR beta chain was retrieved from a study of cytomegalovirus exposure and HLA in healthy donors. As to this clone: Antigen unknown.

General study findings and limits: Later analysis identified around 15,000 TCR beta sequences associated with HLA alleles, using a false discovery rate threshold of 0.05. Most likely, a cluster of highly shared sequence variants arose as a sequencing artifact.

PCR primers comprised 60 Vbeta and 13 Jbeta primers. Generated by immunoSEQ multiplex PCR, the TCRdb table keeps only in-frame clones and is missing some. This sample has fewer than 150,000 clones; more than 70% occur once, and the top ten carry about 5.3%. Germline lookup yields CDR1 MDHEN and CDR2 SYDVKM. With 5 bases clipped from V and 4 bases from J, the junction kept 6 bases outside the gene matches. This CDR3 has 14 residues. The chain combines TRBV28 with TRBJ1-2; 8 bases agree with TRBD1. The sequenced material came from PBMCs. This receptor was identified in a woman aged 45-59 years in good health and CMV-seronegative. Written as DNA, the CDR3 is TGTGCCAGCAGTCTGACAGGGGCTGGCTATGGCTACACCTTC. This translates into CASSLTGAGYGYTF.